This T cell receptor beta chain was observed in a study of Ad26.COV2.S vaccination and SARS-CoV-2 variants. As for treatment: over 15 received Ad26.COV2.S at low or high dose, single or two shots; about 5 received placebo; per-sample allocation not given. The study sampled participants on day 63 after the first vaccine or placebo injection. Produced via immunoSEQ multiplex PCR; TCRdb's table is partial and in-frame only. The data show about 350,000 clones, approximately 90% seen once. The CDR3 extends over 16 amino acids. Trimming pared 0 bases from V and 0 bases from J, leaving 12 bases between. In germline, CDR1 is SGHRS, CDR2 YFSETQ.

V gene TRBV5-1 combines with J gene TRBJ1-1; D gene ambiguous. The source was peripheral blood, collected in a trial of Ad26.COV2.S vaccine versus placebo. The clonotype originates from a person between 18 and 59 years old who received the Ad26.COV2.S COVID-19 vaccine or a placebo. The CDR3 protein is CASSLGLQLLNTEAFF. DNA of the CDR3: TGCGCCAGCAGCTTGGGGCTTCAGTTATTGAACACTGAAGCTTTCTTT. Complete variable domain (other parts from reference TRBV5-1 and TRBJ1-1): KAGVTQTPRYLIKTRGQQVTLSCSPISGHRSVSWYQQTPGQGLQFLFEYFSETQRNKGNFPGRFSGRQFSNSRSEMNVSTLELGDSALYLCASSLGLQLLNTEAFFGQGTRLTVV.